The clone carrying this T cell receptor (beta chain) occurred a few times. Its antigen is unidentified. A J-beta primer mix and a sample-barcoded 5' primer were used in a second PCR of roughly 7 to 12 cycles. TCRdb re-derived calls from the 5' RACE reads in MiXCR, one entry per CDR3 protein. Counted here are around 900,000 distinct CDR3 sequences, around 28% occurring once; the ten biggest clones make up 15% to 20%. These data are taken from a study of blood T cells in healthy people across ages. Study at large: Through template switching, about one barcoded beta molecule was captured per two T cells, as measured in model experiments.

Germline V gives CDR1 LNHNV, CDR2 YYDKDF (reference sequence). Trimming at V came to 0 bases and at J to 9 bases, leaving 4 bases not matched to a gene. This CDR3 has 13 residues. Study-wide results and caveats: Among long-lived donors, naive CD4+ cells were more numerous and diversity higher than in aged donors.

The chain uses TRBV15 and TRBJ1-1; TRBD1 matches 7 bases. The source is a woman of 80 years or more in good health. Input material: blood. The CDR3 here is CATSRDQTGQAFF. The DNA for the CDR3 is TGTGCCACCAGCAGAGATCAGACAGGGCAAGCTTTCTTT.